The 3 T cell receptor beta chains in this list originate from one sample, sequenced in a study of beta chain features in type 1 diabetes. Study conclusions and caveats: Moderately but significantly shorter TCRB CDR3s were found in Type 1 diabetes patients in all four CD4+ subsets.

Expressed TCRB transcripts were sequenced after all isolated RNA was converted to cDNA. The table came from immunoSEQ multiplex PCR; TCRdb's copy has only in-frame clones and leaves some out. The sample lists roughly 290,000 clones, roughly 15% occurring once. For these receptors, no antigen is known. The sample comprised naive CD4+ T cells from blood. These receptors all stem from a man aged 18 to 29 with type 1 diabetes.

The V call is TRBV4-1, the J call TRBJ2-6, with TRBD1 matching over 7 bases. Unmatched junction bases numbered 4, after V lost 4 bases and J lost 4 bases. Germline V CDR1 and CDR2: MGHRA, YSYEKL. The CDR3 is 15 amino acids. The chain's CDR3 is CASSPDRAGANVLTF. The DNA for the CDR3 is TGCGCCAGCAGCCCAGACAGGGCCGGGGCCAACGTCCTGACTTTC.

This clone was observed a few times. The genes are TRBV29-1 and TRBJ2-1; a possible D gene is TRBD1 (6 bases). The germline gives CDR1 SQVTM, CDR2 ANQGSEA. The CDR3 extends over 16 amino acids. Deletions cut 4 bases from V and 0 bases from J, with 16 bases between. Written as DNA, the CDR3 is TGCAGCGTTGCCACGAGTCAGGGGCCCTCCTACAATGAGCAGTTCTTC. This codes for CSVATSQGPSYNEQFF.

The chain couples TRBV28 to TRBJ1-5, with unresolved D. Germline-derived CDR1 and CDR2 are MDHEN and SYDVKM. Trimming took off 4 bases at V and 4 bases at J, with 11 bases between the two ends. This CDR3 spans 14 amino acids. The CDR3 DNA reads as TGTGCCAGCAGTTCCACCGGGGTTAATCAGCCCCAGCATTTT. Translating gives CASSSTGVNQPQHF.